The clone carrying this TCR beta chain came up a few times. Its antigen is as yet unknown. These data are taken from a study of T-cell reconstitution after alpha-beta-depleted transplantation in children. The authors prepared the TCRbeta library with unique molecular identifiers. TCRdb re-called the PCR reads with MiXCR, one entry per CDR3 protein. The sample has 300,000 to 350,000 distinct CDR3 sequences, 15% to 20% seen once. In germline, CDR1 is LNHDA, CDR2 SQIVND (reference sequence). The V end was cut by 0 bases, the J end by 1 base, with 7 bases between. The CDR3 consists of 15 residues. Study-level points and caveats: Some patients' high day-60 TCRbeta diversity was attributed to recipient cells surviving conditioning. Alpha-beta T cells present about two months after transplant were reported to originate from several hundred expanded graft clones. It was newly produced T cells that mostly accounted for T-cell counts and diversity one year after transplant.

The material was PBMCs, mostly from graft donor cells, obtained 360 days after TCRalphabeta/CD19-depleted stem cell transplant. This clonotype originated in a male patient between 2 and 10 years old who had a stem cell transplant for acute lymphoblastic leukemia, so the T cells may come from the graft donor. The gene calls are TRBV19 and TRBJ2-1, with a tentative D call TRBD2 (6 bases). CDR3 protein: CASSIDGSSYNEQFF. The CDR3 DNA reads TGTGCCAGTAGTATAGACGGGAGTTCCTACAATGAGCAGTTCTTC.